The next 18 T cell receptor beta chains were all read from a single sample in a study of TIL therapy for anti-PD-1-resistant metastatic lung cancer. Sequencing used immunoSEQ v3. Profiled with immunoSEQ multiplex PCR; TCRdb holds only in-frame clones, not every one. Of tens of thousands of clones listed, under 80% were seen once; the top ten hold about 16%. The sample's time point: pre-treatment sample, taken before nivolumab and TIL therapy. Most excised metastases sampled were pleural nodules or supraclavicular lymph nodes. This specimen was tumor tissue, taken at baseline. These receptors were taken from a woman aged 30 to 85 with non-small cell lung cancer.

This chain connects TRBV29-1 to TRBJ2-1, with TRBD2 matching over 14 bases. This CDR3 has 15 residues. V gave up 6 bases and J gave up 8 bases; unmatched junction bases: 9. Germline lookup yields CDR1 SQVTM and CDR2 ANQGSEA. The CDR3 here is CSVSGTSGRGDEQFF. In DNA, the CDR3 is TGCAGCGTCTCCGGGACTAGCGGGAGAGGCGATGAGCAGTTCTTC.

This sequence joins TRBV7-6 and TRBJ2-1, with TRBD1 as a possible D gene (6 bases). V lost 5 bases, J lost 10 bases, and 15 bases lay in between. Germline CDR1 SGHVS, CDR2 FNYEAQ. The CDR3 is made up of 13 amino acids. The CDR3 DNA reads TGTGCCAGCAGCAAGACACAGGGCTACGAGCAGTTCTTC. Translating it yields CASSKTQGYEQFF.

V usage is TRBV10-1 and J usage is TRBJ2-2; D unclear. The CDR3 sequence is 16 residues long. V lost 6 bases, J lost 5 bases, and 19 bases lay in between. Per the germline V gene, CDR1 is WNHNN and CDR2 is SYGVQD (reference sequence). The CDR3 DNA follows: TGCGCCAGCAGCGGACCGGGCCATAGAGTAACCGGGGAGCTGTTTTTT. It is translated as CASSGPGHRVTGELFF.

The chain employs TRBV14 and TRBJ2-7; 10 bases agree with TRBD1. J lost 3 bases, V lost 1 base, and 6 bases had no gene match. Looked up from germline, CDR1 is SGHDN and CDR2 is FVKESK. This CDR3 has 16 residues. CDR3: CASSQGLDRGYYEQYF. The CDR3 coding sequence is TGTGCCAGCAGCCAAGGGTTGGACAGGGGGTACTACGAGCAGTACTTC. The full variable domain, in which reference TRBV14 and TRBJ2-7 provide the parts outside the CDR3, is EAGVTQFPSHSVIEKGQTVTLRCDPISGHDNLYWYRRVMGKEIKFLLHFVKESKQDESGMPNNRFLAERTGGTYSTLKVQPAELEDSGVYFCASSQGLDRGYYEQYFGPGTRLTVT.

The chain's CDR3 is CASSEETLAESSYEQYF. The DNA for the CDR3 is TGTGCCAGCAGTGAGGAGACTCTAGCGGAGAGCTCCTACGAGCAGTACTTC. The chain joins TRBV2 to TRBJ2-7, with 7 bases that match TRBD2. Unmatched junction bases numbered 11, after V lost 3 bases and J lost 0 bases. The CDR3 is made up of 17 amino acids. CDR1 is SNHLY and CDR2 is FYNNEI in the germline V gene.

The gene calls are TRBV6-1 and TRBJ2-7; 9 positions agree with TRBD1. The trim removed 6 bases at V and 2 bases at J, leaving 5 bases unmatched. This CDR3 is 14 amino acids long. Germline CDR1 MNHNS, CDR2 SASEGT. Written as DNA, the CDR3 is TGTGCCAGCAGGACGGGACAGGGACCCTACGAGCAGTACTTC. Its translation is CASRTGQGPYEQYF.

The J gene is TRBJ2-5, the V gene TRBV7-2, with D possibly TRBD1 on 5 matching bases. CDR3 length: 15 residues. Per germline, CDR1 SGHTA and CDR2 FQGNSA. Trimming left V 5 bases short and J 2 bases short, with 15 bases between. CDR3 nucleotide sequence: TGTGCCAGCAGCCTACTGTGGGGCCAGCAAGAGACCCAGTACTTC. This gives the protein CASSLLWGQQETQYF.

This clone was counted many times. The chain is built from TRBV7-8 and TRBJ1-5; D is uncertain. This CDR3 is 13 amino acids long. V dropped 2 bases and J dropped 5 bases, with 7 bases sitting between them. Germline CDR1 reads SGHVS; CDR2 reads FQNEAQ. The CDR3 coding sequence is TGTGCCAGCAGCTTAAGCGGGGATCAGCCCCAGCATTTT. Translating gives CASSLSGDQPQHF.

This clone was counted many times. CDR3 residues: CSVELETNYEQYF. The CDR3 nucleotides are TGCAGCGTTGAACTGGAGACCAACTACGAGCAGTACTTC. The chain is built from TRBV29-1 and TRBJ2-7; no clear D. There are 13 residues in the CDR3. Germline CDR1 reads SQVTM; CDR2 reads ANQGSEA. V was trimmed by 2 bases and J by 3 bases, leaving 11 bases between them.

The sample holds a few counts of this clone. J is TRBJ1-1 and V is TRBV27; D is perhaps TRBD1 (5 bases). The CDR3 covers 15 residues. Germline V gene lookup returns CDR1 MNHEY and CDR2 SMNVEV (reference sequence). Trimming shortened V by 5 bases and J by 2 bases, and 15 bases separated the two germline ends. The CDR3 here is CASSLIRAVNTEAFF. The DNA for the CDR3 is TGTGCCAGCAGTCTAATCAGGGCCGTCAACACTGAAGCTTTCTTT.

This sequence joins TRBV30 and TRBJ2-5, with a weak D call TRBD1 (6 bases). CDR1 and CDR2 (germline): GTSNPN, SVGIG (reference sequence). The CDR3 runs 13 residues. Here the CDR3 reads CAAHAGVLETQYF. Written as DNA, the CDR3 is TGTGCGGCGCACGCAGGGGTTCTGGAGACCCAGTACTTC.

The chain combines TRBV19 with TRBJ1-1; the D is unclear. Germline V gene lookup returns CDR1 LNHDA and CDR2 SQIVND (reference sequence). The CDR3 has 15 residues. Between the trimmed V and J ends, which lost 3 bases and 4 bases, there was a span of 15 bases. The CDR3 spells CASSMRVRLVTEAFF. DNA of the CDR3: TGTGCCAGTAGTATGAGGGTACGGCTGGTCACTGAAGCTTTCTTT.

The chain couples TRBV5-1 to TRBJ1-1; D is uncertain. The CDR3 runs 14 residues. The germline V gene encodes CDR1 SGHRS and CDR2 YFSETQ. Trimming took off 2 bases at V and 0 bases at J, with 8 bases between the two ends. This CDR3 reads CASSFGPMNTEAFF. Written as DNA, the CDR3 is TGCGCCAGCAGCTTTGGGCCTATGAACACTGAAGCTTTCTTT.

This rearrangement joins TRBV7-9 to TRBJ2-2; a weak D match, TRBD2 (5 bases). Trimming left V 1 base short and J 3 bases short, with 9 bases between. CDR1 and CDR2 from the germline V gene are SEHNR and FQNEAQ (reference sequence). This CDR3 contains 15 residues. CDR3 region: CASSLDPRDTGELFF. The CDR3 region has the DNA TGTGCCAGCAGCTTAGATCCGAGGGACACCGGGGAGCTGTTTTTT.

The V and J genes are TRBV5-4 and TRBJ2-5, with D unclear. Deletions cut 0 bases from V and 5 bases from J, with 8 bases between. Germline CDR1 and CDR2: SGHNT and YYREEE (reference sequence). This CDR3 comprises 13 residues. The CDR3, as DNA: TGTGCCAGCAGCTTGGGATCTGTGGAGACCCAGTACTTC. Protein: CASSLGSVETQYF.

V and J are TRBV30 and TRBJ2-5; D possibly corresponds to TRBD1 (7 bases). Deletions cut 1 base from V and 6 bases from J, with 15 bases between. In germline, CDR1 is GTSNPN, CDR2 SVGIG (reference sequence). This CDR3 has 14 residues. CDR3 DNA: TGTGCCTGGAGTGGACACAGGGGAGGAAAGACCCAGTACTTC. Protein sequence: CAWSGHRGGKTQYF.

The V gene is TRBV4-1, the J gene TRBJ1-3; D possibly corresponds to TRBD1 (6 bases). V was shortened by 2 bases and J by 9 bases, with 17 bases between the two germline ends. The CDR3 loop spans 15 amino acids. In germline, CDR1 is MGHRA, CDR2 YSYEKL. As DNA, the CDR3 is TGCGCCAGCAGCCAACAGGGGTCAACGGTCGGCACCATATATTTT. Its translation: CASSQQGSTVGTIYF.

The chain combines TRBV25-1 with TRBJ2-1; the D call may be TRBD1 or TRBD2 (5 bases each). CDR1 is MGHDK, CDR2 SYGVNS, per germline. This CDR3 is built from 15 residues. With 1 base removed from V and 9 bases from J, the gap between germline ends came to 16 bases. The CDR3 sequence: CASSESGLRGREQFF. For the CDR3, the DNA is TGTGCCAGCAGTGAATCGGGCTTGAGGGGCCGTGAGCAGTTCTTC.